These 8 T cell receptor beta chains were all obtained from the same sample, sequenced in a study of shared clonotypes between healthy human individuals. The data were produced by immunoSEQ multiplex PCR, yet TCRdb's version contains in-frame clones alone and is incomplete. The repertoire holds some 2,500,000 clones, with under 95% as singletons. Sequencing was done on a sample of naive CD4+ T cells from PBMCs. Subset defined: CD45RA+ positively selected. The receptors here all came from a man aged 18 to 30 in good health. Some clones in this sample may be carry-over from other donors' samples.

This sequence joins TRBV5-1 and TRBJ2-3, with 7 bases matching TRBD2. Germline values: CDR1 SGHRS, CDR2 YFSETQ. Trimming at V came to 5 bases and at J to 0 bases, leaving 3 bases not matched to a gene. The CDR3 runs to 14 residues. CDR3 protein: CASRAGVSTDTQYF. The CDR3, as DNA: TGCGCCAGCAGGGCGGGAGTTAGCACAGATACGCAGTATTTT.

The genes are TRBV27 and TRBJ1-4, with 9 bases fitting TRBD1. CDR1 and CDR2 (germline): MNHEY, SMNVEV (reference sequence). This CDR3 comprises 15 residues. Trimming at V came to 7 bases and at J to 7 bases, leaving 10 bases not matched to a gene. The CDR3 loop reads CASKGQGRFFEKLFF. CDR3 coding DNA: TGTGCCAGCAAGGGACAGGGAAGATTTTTTGAAAAACTGTTTTTT.

This clone was found a few times. The genes are TRBV29-1 and TRBJ1-1, with a weak D call TRBD1 (6 bases). V gave up 5 bases and J gave up 4 bases, with 11 bases separating them. The CDR3 covers 12 residues. The germline V gene encodes CDR1 SQVTM and CDR2 ANQGSEA. This CDR3 is CSVHGGATEAFF. The CDR3 bases are TGCAGCGTTCACGGGGGGGCCACTGAAGCTTTCTTT.

The chain carries TRBV28 and TRBJ2-7; 8 bases are shared with TRBD1. Trimming took 3 bases from V and 2 from J; bases not matched to a gene: 6. The CDR3 covers 15 residues. From germline, CDR1 is MDHEN and CDR2 SYDVKM. Written as DNA, the CDR3 is TGTGCCAGCAGTTTTGAACCAGGGGGCCCCTACGAGCAGTACTTC. Its translation is CASSFEPGGPYEQYF.

Details on this clone: Other DNA sequences in the same sample also yield this CDR3. The gene calls are TRBV2 and TRBJ2-3; TRBD1 matches at 8 bases. V dropped 6 bases and J dropped 6; count of bases not matched to a gene: 2. This CDR3 contains 12 residues. Germline V gene sequence: CDR1 SNHLY, CDR2 FYNNEI. CDR3 sequence (DNA): TGTGCCAGCAGAAACAGGGGGGATACGCAGTATTTT. Amino acids: CASRNRGDTQYF.

The chain joins TRBV7-9 to TRBJ2-7; 9 bases are shared with TRBD1. Germline V lookup: CDR1 SEHNR, CDR2 FQNEAQ (reference sequence). CDR3 size: 14 residues. After removal of 8 bases from V and 6 bases from J, the junction contained 11 bases not matched to a gene. The CDR3 coding sequence is TGTGCCAGCGGTACCATGGGGACAGGGCTCGAGCAGTACTTC. Its protein product is CASGTMGTGLEQYF.

The V call is TRBV5-1, the J call TRBJ1-4; 11 bases are shared with TRBD1. J was trimmed by 7 bases and V by 7 bases; bases with no gene match: 6. The CDR3 is made up of 14 amino acids. CDR1 and CDR2 from the germline V gene are SGHRS and YFSETQ. CDR3 in DNA: TGCGCCAGCGGGCTCGGGACAGGGGGTGAAAAACTGTTTTTT. Translated: CASGLGTGGEKLFF. Filled out from reference TRBV5-1 and TRBJ1-4, the complete variable domain reads KAGVTQTPRYLIKTRGQQVTLSCSPISGHRSVSWYQQTPGQGLQFLFEYFSETQRNKGNFPGRFSGRQFSNSRSEMNVSTLELGDSALYLCASGLGTGGEKLFFGSGTQLSVL.

CDR3 in amino acids: CSVASGFYGYTF. The CDR3 DNA is TGCAGCGTTGCTTCAGGCTTCTATGGCTACACCTTC. The chain employs TRBV29-1 and TRBJ1-2; D not certain. CDR3 length: 12 residues. Trimming pared 4 bases from V and 4 bases from J, leaving 10 bases between. Germline-derived CDR1 and CDR2 are SQVTM and ANQGSEA.